Listed below are T cell receptor beta chains from one sample, sequenced in a study of T cell therapy after organ transplantation. Data came from immunoSEQ multiplex PCR; TCRdb stores just in-frame clones and leaves some out. The table lists fewer than 25,000 clones, roughly 89% of them singletons, with under 45% in the top ten. These TCRs are of unknown antigen specificity. Here the sequenced sample was CD8+ T cells from blood, taken after autologous CMV-specific T cell therapy. These receptors all come from a human patient who had received a solid organ transplant and had CMV disease. Some T cells could come from the graft donor. Each CDR3 is given with its conserved first and last residue. The D gene is left open where the match is weak. Where a row states a size, it is once, few, many or the class of an expanded clone; other rows omit it.

d_gene	v_gene	j_gene	abundance	CDR3aa	CDR3nt
TRBD1	TRBV28	TRBJ2-7	-	CASTRRQGPPYEQYF	TGTGCCAGCACCCGAAGACAGGGCCCTCCCTACGAGCAGTACTTC
-	TRBV4-2	TRBJ2-7	-	CASSQDLTPSYEQYF	TGTGCCAGCAGCCAAGATTTAACACCGTCCTACGAGCAGTACTTC
-	TRBV4-3	TRBJ2-1	-	CASSQDRGYEQFF	TGCGCCAGCAGCCAAGATAGGGGATATGAGCAGTTCTTC
-	TRBV28	TRBJ1-4	once	CASSFPDGTWSTNEKLFF	TGTGCCAGCAGTTTCCCGGACGGGACGTGGTCCACTAATGAAAAACTGTTTTTT
-	TRBV28	TRBJ1-5	-	CASSQQVIGTQPQHF	TGTGCCAGCAGTCAACAGGTTATCGGGACCCAGCCCCAGCATTTT
-	TRBV19	TRBJ2-7	-	CASSGNLGTFAYEQYF	TGTGCCAGTAGTGGGAATCTGGGGACTTTTGCCTACGAGCAGTACTTC
TRBD2	TRBV11-2	TRBJ2-1	-	CASSPSGSIYNEQFF	TGTGCCAGCAGCCCTAGCGGGAGCATCTACAATGAGCAGTTCTTC
-	TRBV6-5	TRBJ2-5	-	CASSFLGEWETQYF	TGTGCCAGCAGTTTCCTAGGAGAGTGGGAGACCCAGTACTTC
-	TRBV27	TRBJ2-7	-	CASSLRPGYEQYF	TGTGCCAGCAGTTTAAGGCCAGGCTACGAGCAGTACTTC
TRBD1	TRBV7-8	TRBJ1-1	-	CASSFTQTGVTEAFF	TGTGCCAGCAGCTTTACACAAACAGGGGTTACTGAAGCTTTCTTT
TRBD1	TRBV6-4	TRBJ2-3	-	CASSDSTGGADTQYF	TGTGCCAGCAGTGACTCGACAGGGGGCGCAGATACGCAGTATTTT
-	TRBV2	TRBJ1-2	many	CATSGRDGYTF	TGTGCCACCAGTGGCAGGGATGGCTACACCTTC
-	TRBV13	TRBJ2-7	once	CASSLGLPSGLLSYEQYF	TGTGCCAGCAGCTTAGGCCTACCCAGCGGGCTACTATCCTACGAGCAGTACTTC
-	TRBV15	TRBJ2-5	-	CATSMWLQETQYF	TGTGCCACCAGCATGTGGCTCCAAGAGACCCAGTACTTC
-	TRBV14	TRBJ2-7	-	CASSPGVWTGAYEQYF	TGTGCCAGCAGCCCCGGAGTGTGGACGGGGGCCTACGAGCAGTACTTC
-	TRBV9	TRBJ1-2	-	CASSVDRAVYGYTF	TGTGCCAGCAGCGTAGACAGGGCCGTCTATGGCTACACCTTC
-	TRBV13	TRBJ2-7	-	CASSSRLESAYEQYF	TGTGCCAGCAGCTCGAGACTAGAGTCTGCTTACGAGCAGTACTTC
TRBD1	TRBV14	TRBJ2-1	-	CASSPGQGWYNEQFF	TGTGCCAGCAGCCCGGGACAGGGATGGTACAATGAGCAGTTCTTC
-	TRBV27	TRBJ2-7	once	CASSWPHYEQYF	TGTGCCAGCAGTTGGCCCCACTACGAGCAGTACTTC
-	TRBV7-9	TRBJ2-7	few	CASSLGGPYFLRAYEQYF	TGTGCCAGCAGCTTAGGGGGACCCTATTTTTTAAGGGCCTACGAGCAGTACTTC
-	TRBV7-9	TRBJ2-1	-	CASSPRARRNEQFF	TGTGCCAGCAGCCCGAGAGCCCGGAGGAATGAGCAGTTCTTC
-	TRBV6-6	TRBJ1-5	few	CASSLDGYNQPQHF	TGTGCCAGCAGCCTCGACGGATACAATCAGCCCCAGCATTTT
-	TRBV10-3	TRBJ2-7	-	CAISDPGSIRSPGSYEQYF	TGTGCCATCAGTGACCCGGGGTCGATCAGGAGCCCCGGCTCCTACGAGCAGTACTTC
-	TRBV7-9	TRBJ1-1	-	CASRRGGTEAFF	TGTGCCAGCAGGCGCGGGGGCACTGAAGCTTTCTTT
TRBD1	TRBV6-5	TRBJ1-4	-	CASSYTQGGEKLFF	TGTGCCAGCAGTTACACACAGGGGGGTGAAAAACTGTTTTTT
-	TRBV28	TRBJ2-7	-	CASSFWGTSSYEQYF	TGTGCCAGCAGTTTTTGGGGGACAAGCTCCTACGAGCAGTACTTC
-	TRBV29-1	TRBJ1-2	-	CSVEGGRYGYTF	TGCAGCGTTGAGGGGGGCCGCTATGGCTACACCTTC
-	TRBV7-9	TRBJ1-3	-	CASSTGPGSVGYTIYF	TGTGCCAGCAGCACGGGGCCGGGTTCGGTGGGATACACCATATATTTT
TRBD1	TRBV7-9	TRBJ2-7	-	CASIRDRAPYEQYF	TGTGCCAGCATAAGGGACAGGGCTCCCTACGAGCAGTACTTC
-	TRBV5-8	TRBJ1-5	medium-sized	CASTMGVNQPQHF	TGTGCCAGCACTATGGGGGTCAATCAGCCCCAGCATTTT
-	TRBV13	TRBJ2-3	-	CASSRGDTQYF	TGTGCCAGCAGCCGTGGGGATACGCAGTATTTT
TRBD2	TRBV27	TRBJ2-1	once	CASSLEVAGGNEQFF	TGTGCCAGCAGTTTAGAGGTAGCGGGAGGTAATGAGCAGTTCTTC
-	TRBV25-1	TRBJ2-3	-	CASSEWADSTDTQYF	TGTGCCAGCAGTGAATGGGCAGATAGCACAGATACGCAGTATTTT
TRBD1	TRBV5-4	TRBJ1-1	-	CASSRDRLTEAFF	TGTGCCAGCAGCCGGGACAGATTGACTGAAGCTTTCTTT
-	TRBV6-6	TRBJ2-7	-	CASSYGAQNYEQYF	TGTGCCAGCAGTTACGGGGCACAGAACTACGAGCAGTACTTC
TRBD1	TRBV7-9	TRBJ2-5	-	CASSFYSGGSETQYF	TGTGCCAGCAGCTTCTACTCAGGGGGCTCAGAGACCCAGTACTTC
-	TRBV9	TRBJ2-7	-	CASSVGGGRGANSYEQYF	TGTGCCAGCAGCGTAGGCGGAGGTAGGGGGGCGAACTCCTACGAGCAGTACTTC
-	TRBV5-1	TRBJ2-7	-	CASSLPGPTRGRYF	TGCGCCAGCAGCCTTCCAGGACCCACAAGAGGTAGGTACTTC
-	TRBV13	TRBJ2-5	-	CASSLSPQETQYF	TGTGCCAGCAGCTTAAGTCCCCAAGAGACCCAGTACTTC
TRBD2	TRBV10-3	TRBJ2-1	-	CAISESTGLGYNEQFF	TGTGCCATCAGTGAGTCGACGGGACTAGGTTACAATGAGCAGTTCTTC
-	TRBV7-2	TRBJ2-7	-	CASSLMGPQPTGEYF	TGTGCCAGCAGCTTAATGGGGCCACAACCTACGGGGGAGTACTTC
-	TRBV14	TRBJ2-7	-	CASSQVKNYEQYF	TGTGCCAGCAGCCAAGTAAAGAACTACGAGCAGTACTTC
-	TRBV2	TRBJ2-1	-	CASRMGGGYNEQFF	TGTGCCAGCAGGATGGGGGGAGGCTACAATGAGCAGTTCTTC
-	TRBV27	TRBJ2-1	-	CASSLGGTEQFF	TGTGCCAGCAGTTTAGGGGGGACTGAGCAGTTCTTC
-	TRBV25-1	TRBJ2-2	-	CASSEYHGQEPAGELFF	TGTGCCAGCAGTGAATATCACGGCCAGGAGCCGGCCGGGGAGCTGTTTTTT
-	TRBV6-5	TRBJ1-1	-	CASSYRGSEAFF	TGTGCCAGCAGTTACAGGGGATCTGAAGCTTTCTTT
TRBD2	TRBV27	TRBJ2-7	-	CASNPSGRAGNEQYF	TGTGCCAGCAATCCGAGCGGGAGGGCCGGGAACGAGCAGTACTTC
-	TRBV29-1	TRBJ2-7	-	CSVERGHEQYF	TGCAGCGTTGAGCGGGGCCACGAGCAGTACTTC
-	TRBV6-5	TRBJ2-1	-	CASSYGGGGYEQFF	TGTGCCAGCAGTTACGGTGGAGGGGGATACGAGCAGTTCTTC
-	TRBV30	TRBJ2-3	-	CAWSVGGGPADTQYF	TGTGCCTGGAGTGTAGGGGGGGGCCCGGCAGATACGCAGTATTTT